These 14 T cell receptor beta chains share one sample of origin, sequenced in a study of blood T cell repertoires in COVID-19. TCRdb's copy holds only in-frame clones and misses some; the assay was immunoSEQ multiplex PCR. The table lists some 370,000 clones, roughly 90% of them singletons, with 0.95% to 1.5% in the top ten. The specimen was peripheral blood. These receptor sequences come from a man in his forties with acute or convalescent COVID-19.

CDR3 sequence (DNA): TGTGCCACCCAAACCGGGACAGGGTGGCGTCATCAGCCCCAGCATTTT. Translating gives CATQTGTGWRHQPQHF. The chain is built from TRBV28 and TRBJ1-5; 9 bases are a match to TRBD1. This CDR3 has 16 amino acids. The V segment lost 10 bases and the J segment 5 bases; nucleotides outside the gene matches: 15. Germline V gene lookup returns CDR1 MDHEN and CDR2 SYDVKM.

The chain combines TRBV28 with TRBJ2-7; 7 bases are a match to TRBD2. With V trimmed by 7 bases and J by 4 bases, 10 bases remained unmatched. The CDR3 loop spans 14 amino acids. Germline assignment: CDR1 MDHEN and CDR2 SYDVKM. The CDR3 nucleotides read TGTGCCAGCATCTCGGGGCAAGCGGGGTACGAGCAGTACTTC. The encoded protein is CASISGQAGYEQYF.

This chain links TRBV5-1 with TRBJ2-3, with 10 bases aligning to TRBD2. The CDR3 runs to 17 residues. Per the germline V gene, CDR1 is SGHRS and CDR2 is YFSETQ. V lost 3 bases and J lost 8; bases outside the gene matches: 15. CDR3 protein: CASSWGPLSGGAGTQYF. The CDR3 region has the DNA TGCGCCAGCAGCTGGGGCCCTTTGAGCGGGGGGGCCGGTACGCAGTATTTT.

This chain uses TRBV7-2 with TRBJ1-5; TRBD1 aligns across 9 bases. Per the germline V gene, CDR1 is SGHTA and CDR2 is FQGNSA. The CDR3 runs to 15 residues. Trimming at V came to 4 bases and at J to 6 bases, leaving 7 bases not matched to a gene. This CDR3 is CASSSPGTGIQPQHF. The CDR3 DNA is TGTGCCAGCAGCTCCCCCGGGACAGGGATTCAGCCCCAGCATTTT.

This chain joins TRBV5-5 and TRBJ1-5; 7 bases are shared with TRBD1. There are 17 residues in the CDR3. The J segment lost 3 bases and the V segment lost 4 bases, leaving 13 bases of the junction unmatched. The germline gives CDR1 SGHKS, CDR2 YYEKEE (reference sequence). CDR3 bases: TGTGCCAGCAGCATAACCCCCGGGACAGCCAACAATCAGCCCCAGCATTTT. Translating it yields CASSITPGTANNQPQHF. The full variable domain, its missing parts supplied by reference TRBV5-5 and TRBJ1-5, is DAGVTQSPTHLIKTRGQQVTLRCSPISGHKSVSWYQQVLGQGPQFIFQYYEKEERGRGNFPDRFSARQFPNYSSELNVNALLLGDSALYLCASSITPGTANNQPQHFGDGTRLSIL.

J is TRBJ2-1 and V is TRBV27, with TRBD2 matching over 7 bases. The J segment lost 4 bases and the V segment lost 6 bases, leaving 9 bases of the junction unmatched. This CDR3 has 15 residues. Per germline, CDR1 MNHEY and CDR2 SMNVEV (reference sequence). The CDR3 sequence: CASRIHSGSYNEQFF. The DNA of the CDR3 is TGTGCCAGCAGAATCCATAGCGGGTCTTACAATGAGCAGTTCTTC.

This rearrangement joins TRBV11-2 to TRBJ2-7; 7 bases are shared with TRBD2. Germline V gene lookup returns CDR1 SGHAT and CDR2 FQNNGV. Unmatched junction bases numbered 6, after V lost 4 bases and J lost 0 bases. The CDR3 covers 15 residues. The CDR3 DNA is TGTGCCAGCAGCTCCCTAGCGGCCCACTCCTACGAGCAGTACTTC. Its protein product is CASSSLAAHSYEQYF.

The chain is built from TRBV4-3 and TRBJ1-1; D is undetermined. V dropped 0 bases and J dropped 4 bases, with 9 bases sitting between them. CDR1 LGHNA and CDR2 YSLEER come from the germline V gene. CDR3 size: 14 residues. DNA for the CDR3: TGCGCCAGCAGCCAAGAAGAGCGTAGCACTGAAGCTTTCTTT. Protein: CASSQEERSTEAFF.

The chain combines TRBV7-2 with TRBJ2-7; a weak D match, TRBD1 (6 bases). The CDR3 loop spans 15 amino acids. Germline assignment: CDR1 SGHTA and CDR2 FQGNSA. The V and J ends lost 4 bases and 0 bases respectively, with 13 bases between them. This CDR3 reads CASSSRQVFSYEQYF. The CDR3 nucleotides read TGTGCCAGCAGCTCCCGACAGGTTTTCTCCTACGAGCAGTACTTC.

Written as DNA, the CDR3 is TGTGCCAGCAGTCCCCCTGGGGGGGGACAAAACACCTACGAGCAGTACTTC. Its protein is CASSPPGGGQNTYEQYF. The rearrangement joins TRBV6-6 to TRBJ2-7, with D maybe TRBD2 (7 bases). The CDR3 length is 17 residues. V shed 5 bases and J shed 2 bases, with 22 bases lying between them. CDR1 MNHNY and CDR2 SVGAGI come from the germline V gene (reference sequence).

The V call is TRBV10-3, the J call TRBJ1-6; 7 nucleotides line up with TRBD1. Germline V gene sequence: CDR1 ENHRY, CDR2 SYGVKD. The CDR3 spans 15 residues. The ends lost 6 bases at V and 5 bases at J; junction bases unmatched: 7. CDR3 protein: CAIRDIRGNNSPLHF. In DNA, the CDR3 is TGTGCCATCAGAGATATCAGGGGGAATAATTCACCCCTCCACTTT.

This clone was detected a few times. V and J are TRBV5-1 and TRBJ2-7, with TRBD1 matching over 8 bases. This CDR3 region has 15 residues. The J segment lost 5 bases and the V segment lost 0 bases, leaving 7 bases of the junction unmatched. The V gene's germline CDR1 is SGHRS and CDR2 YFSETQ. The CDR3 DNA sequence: TGCGCCAGCAGCTTGGCCAACAGGGGGTCGGACGAGCAGTACTTC. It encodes CASSLANRGSDEQYF.

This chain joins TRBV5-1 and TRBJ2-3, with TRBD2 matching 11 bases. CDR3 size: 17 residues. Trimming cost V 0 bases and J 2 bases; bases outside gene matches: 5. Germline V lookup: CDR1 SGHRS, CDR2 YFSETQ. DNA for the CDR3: TGCGCCAGCAGCTTGGCCAGACTAGCGGGATCCACAGATACGCAGTATTTT. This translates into CASSLARLAGSTDTQYF. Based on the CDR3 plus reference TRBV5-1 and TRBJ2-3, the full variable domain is KAGVTQTPRYLIKTRGQQVTLSCSPISGHRSVSWYQQTPGQGLQFLFEYFSETQRNKGNFPGRFSGRQFSNSRSEMNVSTLELGDSALYLCASSLARLAGSTDTQYFGPGTRLTVL.

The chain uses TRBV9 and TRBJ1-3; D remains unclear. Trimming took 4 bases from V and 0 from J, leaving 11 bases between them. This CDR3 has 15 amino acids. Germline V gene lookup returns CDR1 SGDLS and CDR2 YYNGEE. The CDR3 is CASSNGLSSGNTIYF. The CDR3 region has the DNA TGTGCCAGCAGCAACGGACTGAGCTCTGGAAACACCATATATTTT.